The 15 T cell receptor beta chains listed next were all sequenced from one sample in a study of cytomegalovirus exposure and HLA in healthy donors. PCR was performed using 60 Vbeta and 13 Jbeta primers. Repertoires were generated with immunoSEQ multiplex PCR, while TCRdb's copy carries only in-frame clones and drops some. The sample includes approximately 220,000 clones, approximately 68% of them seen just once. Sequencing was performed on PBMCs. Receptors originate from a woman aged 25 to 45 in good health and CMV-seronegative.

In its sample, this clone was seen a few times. The chain's CDR3 is CASSLELGVRTEAFF. CDR3 nucleotides: TGTGCCAGCAGCTTAGAACTCGGGGTTAGGACTGAAGCTTTCTTT. This rearrangement joins TRBV7-9 to TRBJ1-1; D is undetermined. Trimming took off 1 base at V and 5 bases at J, with 14 bases between the two ends. This CDR3 has 15 amino acids. Germline CDR1 and CDR2: SEHNR and FQNEAQ (reference sequence).

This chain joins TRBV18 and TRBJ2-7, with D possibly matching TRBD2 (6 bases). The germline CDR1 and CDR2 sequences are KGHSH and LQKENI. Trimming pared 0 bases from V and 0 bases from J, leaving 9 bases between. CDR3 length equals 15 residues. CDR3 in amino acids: CASSPPSGSSYEQYF. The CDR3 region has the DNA TGTGCCAGCTCACCACCTTCCGGGAGCTCCTACGAGCAGTACTTC.

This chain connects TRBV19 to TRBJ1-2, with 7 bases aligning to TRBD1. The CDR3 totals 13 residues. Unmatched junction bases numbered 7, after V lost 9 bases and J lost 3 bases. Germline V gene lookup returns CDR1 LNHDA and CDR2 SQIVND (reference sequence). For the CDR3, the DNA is TGTGCCAGCACACAGGGGCCTTACTATGGCTACACCTTC. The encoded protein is CASTQGPYYGYTF.

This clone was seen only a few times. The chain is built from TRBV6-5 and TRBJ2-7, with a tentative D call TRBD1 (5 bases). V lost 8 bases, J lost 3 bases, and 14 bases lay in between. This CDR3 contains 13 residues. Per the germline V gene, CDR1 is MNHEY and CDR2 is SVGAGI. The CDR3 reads CASVDTAIYEQYF. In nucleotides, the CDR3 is TGTGCCAGCGTGGACACAGCCATCTACGAGCAGTACTTC.

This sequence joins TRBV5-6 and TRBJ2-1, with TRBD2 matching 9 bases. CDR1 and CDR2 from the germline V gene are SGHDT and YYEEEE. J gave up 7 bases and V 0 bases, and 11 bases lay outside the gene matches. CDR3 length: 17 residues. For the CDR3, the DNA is TGTGCCAGCAGCTTGGAGTTAGCGGGAGACAGTAGAAATGAGCAGTTCTTC. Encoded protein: CASSLELAGDSRNEQFF.

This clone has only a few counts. The CDR3 spells CASSPVREGEQFF. The CDR3 nucleotides are TGTGCCAGCTCACCGGTCAGGGAGGGTGAGCAGTTCTTC. The chain recombines TRBV18 with TRBJ2-1, with TRBD2 identical over 7 bases. Per germline, CDR1 KGHSH and CDR2 LQKENI. The CDR3 is 13 amino acids. V was pared by 3 bases and J by 9 bases, with 5 bases of the junction left unmatched.

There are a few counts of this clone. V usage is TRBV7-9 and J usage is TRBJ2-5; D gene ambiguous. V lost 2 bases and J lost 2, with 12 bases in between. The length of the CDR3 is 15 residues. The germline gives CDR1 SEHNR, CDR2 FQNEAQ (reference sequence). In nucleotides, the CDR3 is TGTGCCAGCAGCTTAAGTAGTAACCTGCAAGAGACCCAGTACTTC. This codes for CASSLSSNLQETQYF. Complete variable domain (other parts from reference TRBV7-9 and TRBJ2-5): DTGVSQNPRHKITKRGQNVTFRCDPISEHNRLYWYRQTLGQGPEFLTYFQNEAQLEKSRLLSDRFSAERPKGSFSTLEIQRTEQGDSAMYLCASSLSSNLQETQYFGPGTRLLVL.

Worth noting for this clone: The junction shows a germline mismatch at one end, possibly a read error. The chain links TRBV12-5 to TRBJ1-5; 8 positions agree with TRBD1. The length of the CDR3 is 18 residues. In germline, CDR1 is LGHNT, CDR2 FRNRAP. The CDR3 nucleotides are TGTGCTACTGGTTTGGTACTCTCGACAGGGGAGGCCAATCAGCCCCAGCATTTT. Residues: CATGLVLSTGEANQPQHF.

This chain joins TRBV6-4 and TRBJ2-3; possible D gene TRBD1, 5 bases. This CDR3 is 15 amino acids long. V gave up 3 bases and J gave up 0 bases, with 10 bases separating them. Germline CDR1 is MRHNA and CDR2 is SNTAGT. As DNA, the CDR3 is TGTGCCAGCAGTGAGATTGGGGCGAGCACAGATACGCAGTATTTT. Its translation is CASSEIGASTDTQYF.

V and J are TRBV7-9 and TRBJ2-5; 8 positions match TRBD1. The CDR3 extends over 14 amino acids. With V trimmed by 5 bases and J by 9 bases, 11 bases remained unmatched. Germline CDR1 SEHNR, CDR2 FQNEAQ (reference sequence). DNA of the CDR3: TGTGCCAGCAGCACACGGACAGGGATGGAGGCCCAGTACTTC. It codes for CASSTRTGMEAQYF.

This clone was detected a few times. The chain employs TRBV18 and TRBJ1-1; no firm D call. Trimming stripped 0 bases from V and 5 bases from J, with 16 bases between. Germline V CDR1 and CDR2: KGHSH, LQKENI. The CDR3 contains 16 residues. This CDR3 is CASSPPVTGMRTEAFF. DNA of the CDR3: TGTGCCAGCTCACCACCGGTTACGGGTATGAGGACTGAAGCTTTCTTT.

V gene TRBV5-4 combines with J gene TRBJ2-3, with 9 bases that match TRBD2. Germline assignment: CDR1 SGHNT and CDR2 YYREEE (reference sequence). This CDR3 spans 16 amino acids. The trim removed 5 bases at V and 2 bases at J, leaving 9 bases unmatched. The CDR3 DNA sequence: TGTGCCAGCAGAATGGGGTCTAGCGGGAACACAGATACGCAGTATTTT. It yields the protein CASRMGSSGNTDTQYF.

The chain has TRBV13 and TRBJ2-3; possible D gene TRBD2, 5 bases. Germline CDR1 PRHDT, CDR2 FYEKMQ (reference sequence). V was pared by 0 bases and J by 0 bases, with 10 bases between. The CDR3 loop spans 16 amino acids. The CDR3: CASSLGRSGSTDTQYF. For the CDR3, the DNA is TGTGCCAGCAGCTTAGGCCGGTCGGGAAGCACAGATACGCAGTATTTT.

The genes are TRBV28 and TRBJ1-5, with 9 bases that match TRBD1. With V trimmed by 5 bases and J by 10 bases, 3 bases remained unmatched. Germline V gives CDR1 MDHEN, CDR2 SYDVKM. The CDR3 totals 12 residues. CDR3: CASSLTGGPQHF. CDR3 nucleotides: TGTGCCAGCAGTCTGACAGGGGGACCCCAGCATTTT.

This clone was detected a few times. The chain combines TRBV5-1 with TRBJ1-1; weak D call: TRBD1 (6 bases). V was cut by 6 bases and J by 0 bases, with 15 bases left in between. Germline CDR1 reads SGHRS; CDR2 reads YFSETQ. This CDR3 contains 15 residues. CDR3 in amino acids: CASIPGHVMNTEAFF. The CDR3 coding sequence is TGCGCCAGCATTCCGGGACACGTCATGAACACTGAAGCTTTCTTT.